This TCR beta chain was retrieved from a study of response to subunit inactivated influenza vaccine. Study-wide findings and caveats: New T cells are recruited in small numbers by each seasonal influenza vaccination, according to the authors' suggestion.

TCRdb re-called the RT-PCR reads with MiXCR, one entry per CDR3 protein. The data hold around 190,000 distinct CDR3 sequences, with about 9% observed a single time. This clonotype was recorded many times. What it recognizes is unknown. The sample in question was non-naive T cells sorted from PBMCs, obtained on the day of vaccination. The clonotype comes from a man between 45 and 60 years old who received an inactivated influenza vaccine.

CDR3 DNA: TGCGCCAGCAGCGAGTGGACAGGGTGGGAGCAGTACTTC. This encodes CASSEWTGWEQYF. The genes are TRBV4-3 and TRBJ2-7; 8 bases are shared with TRBD1. The CDR3 has 13 residues. Germline CDR1 reads LGHNA; CDR2 reads YSLEER. J gave up 7 bases and V 5 bases, and 7 bases lay outside the gene matches.